The 15 T cell receptor beta chains presented below share a single source sample, sequenced in a study of blood T cell repertoires in COVID-19. Using immunoSEQ multiplex PCR, the repertoire was profiled, and TCRdb retains in-frame clones only, with some absent. Counted here are around 280,000 clones, around nine tenths occurring once; the ten biggest clones make up 10% to 12%. The sample consisted of peripheral blood. The receptor source for this set is a woman aged 25 to 39 with COVID-19, enrolled during active disease.

This chain links TRBV7-2 with TRBJ1-4, with D uncertain. CDR1 and CDR2 (germline): SGHTA, FQGNSA. This CDR3 has 16 amino acids. V shed 5 bases and J shed 4 bases, with 17 bases lying between them. The chain's CDR3 is CASSRQTSRGNEKLFF. CDR3 nucleotides: TGTGCCAGCAGCCGCCAGACGTCGCGGGGTAATGAAAAACTGTTTTTT.

The chain links TRBV28 to TRBJ1-2; D not certain. Germline CDR1 MDHEN, CDR2 SYDVKM. This CDR3 is built from 12 residues. The V end was cut by 8 bases, the J end by 8 bases, with 15 bases between. The chain's CDR3 is CASVTLSQGYTF. The DNA for the CDR3 is TGTGCCAGCGTCACCCTTTCACAGGGCTACACCTTC.

The chain couples TRBV28 to TRBJ1-2, with D perhaps matching TRBD1 (6 bases). Germline assignment: CDR1 MDHEN and CDR2 SYDVKM. Trimming took 6 bases from V and 8 from J, leaving 19 bases between them. This CDR3 spans 14 amino acids. CDR3 amino acids: CASSNSPRDKGYTF. The CDR3 DNA follows: TGTGCCAGCAGCAACTCTCCCCGGGACAAGGGCTACACCTTC.

This clone showed up just once. The chain recombines TRBV5-4 with TRBJ2-1, with 11 nucleotides matching TRBD2. The CDR3 is 17 amino acids. The V gene's germline CDR1 is SGHNT and CDR2 YYREEE (reference sequence). J gave up 1 base and V 0 bases, and 3 bases lay outside the gene matches. The CDR3 sequence is CASSLGRLAGSYNEQFF. The CDR3 coding sequence is TGTGCCAGCAGCTTGGGGCGACTAGCGGGATCCTACAATGAGCAGTTCTTC.

The rearrangement uses TRBV5-5 and TRBJ1-1, with D unclear. The CDR3 totals 15 residues. Germline-derived CDR1 and CDR2 are SGHKS and YYEKEE (reference sequence). Trimming shortened V by 7 bases and J by 5 bases, and 21 bases separated the two germline ends. The CDR3 DNA sequence: TGTGCCAGCGCTGTCCTCGTCGGGATACTAACTGAAGCTTTCTTT. Its translation is CASAVLVGILTEAFF. Combining the CDR3 with reference TRBV5-5 and TRBJ1-1 gives the whole variable domain DAGVTQSPTHLIKTRGQQVTLRCSPISGHKSVSWYQQVLGQGPQFIFQYYEKEERGRGNFPDRFSARQFPNYSSELNVNALLLGDSALYLCASAVLVGILTEAFFGQGTRLTVV.

J is TRBJ2-1 and V is TRBV7-6; TRBD2 matches 12 bases. The CDR3 sequence is 16 residues long. Per germline, CDR1 SGHVS and CDR2 FNYEAQ. Unmatched junction bases numbered 2, after V lost 5 bases and J lost 0 bases. The DNA for the CDR3 is TGTGCCAGCAGCCGACTAGCGGGGGACTCCTACAATGAGCAGTTCTTC. It translates to CASSRLAGDSYNEQFF.

The chain recombines TRBV9 with TRBJ2-5; 10 positions agree with TRBD2. The V gene's germline CDR1 is SGDLS and CDR2 YYNGEE. V shed 0 bases and J 0 bases; nucleotides not matched to a gene: 8. The CDR3 loop spans 18 amino acids. In DNA, the CDR3 is TGTGCCAGCAGCGTAGGGCTAGCGGGAGTGGAGTACCAAGAGACCCAGTACTTC. Translating it yields CASSVGLAGVEYQETQYF.

The chain recombines TRBV7-3 with TRBJ2-1; 8 bases are shared with TRBD2. Losses at the gene ends were 2 bases for V and 11 bases for J; bases not matched to a gene: 8. From germline, CDR1 is SGHTA and CDR2 FQGTGA. This CDR3 is 14 amino acids long. CDR3 in DNA: TGTGCCAGCAGCTTAGGTGTGGCGGGAGGTAAGCAGTTCTTC. This encodes CASSLGVAGGKQFF. The full variable domain, rest sourced from reference TRBV7-3 and TRBJ2-1, is GAGVSQTPSNKVTEKGKYVELRCDPISGHTALYWYRQSLGQGPEFLIYFQGTGAADDSGLPNDRFFAVRPEGSVSTLKIQRTERGDSAVYLCASSLGVAGGKQFFGPGTRLTVL.

The chain joins TRBV10-1 to TRBJ1-2, with 8 bases aligning to TRBD1. Germline values: CDR1 WNHNN, CDR2 SYGVQD (reference sequence). Trimming at V came to 6 bases and at J to 8 bases, leaving 8 bases not matched to a gene. This CDR3 is 13 amino acids long. In DNA form, the CDR3 reads TGCGCCAGCAGCGGGACAGGATATTACGGCTACACCTTC. Translating it yields CASSGTGYYGYTF.

This clone appeared a few times. The CDR3 nucleotides are TGCGCCAGCAGCCGGGACAGGGGATCCTACGAGCAGTACTTC. Amino acid sequence: CASSRDRGSYEQYF. The rearrangement joins TRBV4-1 to TRBJ2-7; 10 bases match TRBD1. The CDR3 length is 14 residues. Germline trimming cut 4 bases from V and 1 base from J; bases unmatched to any gene: 1. Germline V gene sequence: CDR1 MGHRA, CDR2 YSYEKL.

This rearrangement joins TRBV11-1 to TRBJ2-7, with TRBD1 identical over 7 bases. The V gene's germline CDR1 is SGHAT and CDR2 FQDESV (reference sequence). V gave up 5 bases and J gave up 6 bases; unmatched junction bases: 10. This CDR3 is built from 14 residues. Here the CDR3 reads CASSLVRGQSEQYF. CDR3 nucleotides: TGTGCCAGCAGCCTTGTGAGGGGGCAGTCCGAGCAGTACTTC.

This clone was seen a handful of times. The genes are TRBV24-1 and TRBJ2-2; TRBD1 might be the D (6 bases). Germline CDR1 and CDR2: KGHDR and SFDVKD. The V and J ends lost 5 bases and 2 bases respectively, with 14 bases between them. CDR3 length equals 16 residues. The CDR3 loop is CATSAAGVFNTGELFF. The CDR3 coding sequence is TGTGCCACCAGTGCCGCAGGGGTCTTTAACACCGGGGAGCTGTTTTTT.

The chain couples TRBV28 to TRBJ2-7; 8 bases are a match to TRBD1. J lost 4 bases, V lost 2 bases, and 4 bases had no gene match. Germline CDR1 is MDHEN and CDR2 is SYDVKM. The CDR3 runs to 14 residues. The CDR3 DNA follows: TGTGCCAGCAGTTTAGAGGACAGGGAATACGAGCAGTACTTC. It is translated as CASSLEDREYEQYF.

This chain links TRBV2 with TRBJ2-7; D possibly corresponds to TRBD1 (5 bases). Looked up from germline, CDR1 is SNHLY and CDR2 is FYNNEI. The CDR3 loop spans 15 amino acids. Between the trimmed V and J ends, which lost 0 bases and 1 base, there was a span of 10 bases. The CDR3 is CASSEALDSSYEQYF. CDR3 coding DNA: TGTGCCAGCAGTGAAGCGCTCGACAGTTCCTACGAGCAGTACTTC.

The chain has TRBV4-1 and TRBJ1-6; D is unresolved. Trimming left V 4 bases short and J 9 bases short, with 16 bases between. This CDR3 region has 15 residues. CDR1 is MGHRA and CDR2 is YSYEKL in the germline V gene. This chain's CDR3 is CASSPWTESGSPLHF. The CDR3 bases are TGCGCCAGCAGCCCCTGGACGGAGAGCGGTTCACCCCTCCACTTT.